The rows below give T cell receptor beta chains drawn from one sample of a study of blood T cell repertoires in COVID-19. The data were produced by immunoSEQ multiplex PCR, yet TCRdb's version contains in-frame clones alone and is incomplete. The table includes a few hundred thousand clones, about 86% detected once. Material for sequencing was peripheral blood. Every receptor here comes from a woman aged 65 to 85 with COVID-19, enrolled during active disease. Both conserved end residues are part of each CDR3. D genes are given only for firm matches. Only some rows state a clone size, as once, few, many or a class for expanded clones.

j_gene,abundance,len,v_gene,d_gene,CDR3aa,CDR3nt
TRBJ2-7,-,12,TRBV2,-,CASSRDFYEQYF,TGTGCCAGCAGCCGGGACTTCTACGAGCAGTACTTC
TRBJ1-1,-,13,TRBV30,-,CAWALGLNTEAFF,TGTGCCTGGGCCCTGGGACTTAACACTGAAGCTTTCTTT
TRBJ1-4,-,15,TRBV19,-,CASRGGGATNEKLFF,TGTGCCAGTAGGGGCGGGGGCGCAACTAATGAAAAACTGTTTTTT
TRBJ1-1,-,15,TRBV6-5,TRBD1,CASKVDRGGSTEAFF,TGTGCCAGCAAGGTGGATCGAGGGGGCTCCACTGAAGCTTTCTTT
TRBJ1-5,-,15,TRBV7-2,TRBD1,CASSQTTGGRQPQHF,TGTGCCAGCAGCCAGACGACAGGGGGCCGTCAGCCCCAGCATTTT
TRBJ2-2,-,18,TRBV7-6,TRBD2,CASSLGASGGTRAGELFF,TGTGCCAGCAGCTTAGGAGCTAGCGGGGGCACCAGGGCCGGGGAGCTGTTTTTT
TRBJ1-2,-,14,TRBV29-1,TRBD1,CSVEDRTGDYGYTF,TGCAGCGTTGAAGATCGCACAGGGGACTATGGCTACACCTTC
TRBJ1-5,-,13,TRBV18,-,CASSPGLNQPQHF,TGTGCCAGCTCACCAGGGCTCAATCAGCCCCAGCATTTT
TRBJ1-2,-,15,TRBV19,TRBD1,CASSRPGQYVDGYTF,TGTGCCAGTAGTAGGCCGGGACAGTATGTCGATGGCTACACCTTC
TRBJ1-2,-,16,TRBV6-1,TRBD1,CASSEEGAYANYGYTF,TGTGCCAGCAGTGAAGAGGGGGCCTACGCTAACTATGGCTACACCTTC
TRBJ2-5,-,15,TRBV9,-,CASSVSVLVEETQYF,TGTGCCAGCAGCGTTTCAGTACTAGTAGAAGAGACCCAGTACTTC
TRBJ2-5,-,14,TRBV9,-,CASSVAAGLETQYF,TGTGCCAGCAGCGTAGCGGCAGGGTTAGAGACCCAGTACTTC
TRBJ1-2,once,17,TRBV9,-,CASSTRDITAIGYGYTF,TGTGCCAGCAGCACCCGGGACATTACCGCGATCGGTTATGGCTACACCTTC
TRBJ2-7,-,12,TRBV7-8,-,CASSDTTYEQYF,TGTGCCAGCAGCGACACCACCTACGAGCAGTACTTC
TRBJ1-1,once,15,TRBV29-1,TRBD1,CSAKTGGEAGTEAFF,TGCAGCGCAAAGACAGGGGGCGAGGCGGGCACTGAAGCTTTCTTT
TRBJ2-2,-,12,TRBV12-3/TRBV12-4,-,CASSGGIGELFF,TGTGCCAGTTCAGGGGGGATCGGGGAGCTGTTTTTT
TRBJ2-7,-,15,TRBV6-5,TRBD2,CASRMTSGASYEQYF,TGTGCCAGCAGAATGACTAGCGGGGCCTCCTACGAGCAGTACTTC
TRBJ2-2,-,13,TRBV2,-,CAVSERNTGELFF,TGTGCCGTAAGCGAAAGGAACACCGGGGAGCTGTTTTTT
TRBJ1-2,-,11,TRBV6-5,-,CASSVGGGYTF,TGTGCCAGCAGCGTAGGGGGAGGCTACACCTTC
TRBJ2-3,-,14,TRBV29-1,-,CSVYTGSTTDTQYF,TGCAGCGTTTATACCGGGTCGACGACAGATACGCAGTATTTT
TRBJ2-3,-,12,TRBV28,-,CASSTITDTQYF,TGTGCCAGCAGTACTATCACAGATACGCAGTATTTT
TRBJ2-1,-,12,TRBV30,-,CAWSSDWSEQFF,TGTGCCTGGAGCTCCGACTGGAGTGAGCAGTTCTTC
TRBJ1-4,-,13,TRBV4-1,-,CASTDSAGEKLFF,TGCGCCAGCACCGACAGTGCAGGCGAAAAACTGTTTTTT
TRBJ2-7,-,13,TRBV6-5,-,CASSYAPAYEQYF,TGTGCCAGCAGTTACGCTCCGGCCTACGAGCAGTACTTC
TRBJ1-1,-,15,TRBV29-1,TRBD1,CSVDSGTGKNTEAFF,TGCAGCGTTGACTCCGGGACAGGGAAGAACACTGAAGCTTTCTTT
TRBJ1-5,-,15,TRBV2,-,CASSVGLVRGQPQHF,TGTGCCAGCAGTGTTGGGCTCGTGAGAGGGCAGCCCCAGCATTTT
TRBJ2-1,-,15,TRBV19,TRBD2,CASASSSGGAYEQFF,TGTGCCAGTGCATCTAGTAGCGGGGGGGCCTATGAGCAGTTCTTC
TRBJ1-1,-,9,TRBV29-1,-,CSVGVGAFF,TGCAGCGTTGGGGTCGGGGCTTTCTTT
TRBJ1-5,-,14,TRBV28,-,CASKQGRGNQPQHF,TGTGCCAGCAAACAGGGTAGGGGCAATCAGCCCCAGCATTTT
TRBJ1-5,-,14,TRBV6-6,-,CASSYLRDNQPQHF,TGTGCCAGCAGTTACCTTCGAGACAATCAGCCCCAGCATTTT
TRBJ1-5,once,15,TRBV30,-,CAWSSFSDSNQPQHF,TGTGCCTGGAGCTCGTTCAGCGACTCGAATCAGCCCCAGCATTTT
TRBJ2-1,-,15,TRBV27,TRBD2,CASSEEGLAEHEQFF,TGTGCCAGCAGCGAAGAAGGACTAGCGGAGCATGAGCAGTTCTTC
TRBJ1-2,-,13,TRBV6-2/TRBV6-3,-,CASSYIGSSGYTF,TGTGCCAGCAGTTACATCGGGAGTAGTGGCTACACCTTC
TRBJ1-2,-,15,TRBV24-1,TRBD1,CATSDPTMGQGSYTF,TGTGCCACCAGTGACCCCACTATGGGACAGGGGAGCTACACCTTC
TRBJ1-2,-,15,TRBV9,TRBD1,CASSPRDRGIDGYTF,TGTGCCAGCAGCCCTCGGGACAGGGGAATCGATGGCTACACCTTC
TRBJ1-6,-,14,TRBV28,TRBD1,CASRGDRVGSPLHF,TGTGCCAGCAGGGGCGACAGGGTAGGATCACCCCTCCACTTT
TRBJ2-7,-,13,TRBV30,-,CAWSLGGTYEQYF,TGTGCCTGGAGTCTCGGCGGAACCTACGAGCAGTACTTC
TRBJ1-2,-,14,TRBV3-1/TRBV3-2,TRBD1,CASSQGTGSEGYTF,TGTGCCAGCAGCCAAGGGACAGGGTCGGAGGGCTACACCTTC
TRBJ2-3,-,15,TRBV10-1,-,CASSDSGGKGDTQYF,TGCGCCAGCAGTGATTCCGGGGGTAAAGGAGATACGCAGTATTTT
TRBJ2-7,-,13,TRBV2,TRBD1,CASRLAGGDEQYF,TGTGCCAGCAGACTCGCAGGGGGCGACGAGCAGTACTTC
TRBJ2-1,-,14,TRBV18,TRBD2,CASSPGLAGAEQFF,TGTGCCAGCTCACCAGGGCTAGCGGGGGCCGAGCAGTTCTTC
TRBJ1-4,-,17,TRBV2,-,CASIIYVSGIANEKLFF,TGTGCCAGCATTATCTACGTTTCGGGTATCGCTAATGAAAAACTGTTTTTT
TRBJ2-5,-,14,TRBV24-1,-,CATSASGIGETQYF,TGTGCCACCAGTGCGTCGGGGATCGGAGAGACCCAGTACTTC
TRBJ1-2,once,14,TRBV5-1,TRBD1,CASRTGDPTYGYTF,TGCGCCAGCAGAACAGGGGACCCCACCTATGGCTACACCTTC
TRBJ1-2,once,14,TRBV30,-,CAWAVKQDNYGYTF,TGTGCCTGGGCGGTTAAACAGGATAACTATGGCTACACCTTC
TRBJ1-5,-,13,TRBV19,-,CASSPSSGQPQHF,TGTGCCAGTAGCCCTTCATCAGGTCAGCCCCAGCATTTT
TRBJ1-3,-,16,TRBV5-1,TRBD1,CASSLGFRGPGNTIYF,TGCGCCAGCAGCTTAGGGTTCAGGGGGCCTGGAAACACCATATATTTT
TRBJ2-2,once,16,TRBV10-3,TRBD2,CAISESSGGASGELFF,TGTGCCATCAGTGAGAGTAGCGGGGGGGCCTCCGGGGAGCTGTTTTTT
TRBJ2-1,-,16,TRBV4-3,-,CASSQDTSNRAREQFF,TGCGCCAGCAGCCAAGACACTAGTAATAGAGCGCGTGAGCAGTTCTTC
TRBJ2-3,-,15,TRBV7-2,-,CASSLRGSSTDTQYF,TGTGCCAGCAGCTTACGGGGGAGCAGCACAGATACGCAGTATTTT
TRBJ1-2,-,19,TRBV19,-,CASSIPAIRTGVPNYGYTF,TGTGCCAGTAGTATACCCGCGATAAGGACGGGGGTACCCAACTATGGCTACACCTTC
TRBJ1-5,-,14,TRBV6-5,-,CASSASGGNQPQHF,TGTGCCAGCAGCGCAAGCGGGGGGAATCAGCCCCAGCATTTT
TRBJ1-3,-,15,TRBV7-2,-,CASSLSSLSGNTIYF,TGTGCCAGCAGCTTAAGCTCGCTCTCTGGAAACACCATATATTTT
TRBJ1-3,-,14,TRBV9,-,CASSAQGTGNTIYF,TGTGCCAGCAGTGCACAGGGTACTGGAAACACCATATATTTT
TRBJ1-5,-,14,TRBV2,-,CASSPAWAGQPQHF,TGTGCCAGCAGTCCCGCCTGGGCGGGTCAGCCCCAGCATTTT